These T cell receptor beta chains were read from a single sample in a study of blood T cell repertoires in COVID-19. Sequenced by immunoSEQ multiplex PCR; TCRdb stores in-frame clones only, minus some. Here the sample spans fewer than 20,000 clones, approximately 90% being singletons. The sample comprised peripheral blood. The receptor set was obtained from an elderly man with acute or convalescent COVID-19. CDR3s include the opening cysteine and the closing phenylalanine or tryptophan. D genes are given only for firm matches. Clone size is shown for a subset of rows, as once, few, many or a class of expanded clone.

v_gene,j_gene,abundance,d_gene,len,CDR3nt,CDR3aa
TRBV19,TRBJ1-3,NA,NA,15,TGTGCCAGTAGTATGAGTCGGAGATCTGGAAACACCATATATTTT,CASSMSRRSGNTIYF
TRBV19,TRBJ1-2,NA,NA,13,TGTGCCAGTAGATGGACAGATAACTATGGCTACACCTTC,CASRWTDNYGYTF
TRBV30,TRBJ1-6,NA,TRBD1,13,TGTGCCTGGAGCTACAGGGGTGGATCACCCCTCCACTTT,CAWSYRGGSPLHF
TRBV12-5,TRBJ2-7,NA,TRBD1,12,TGTGCTAGTGGTTTGGAACCAACAGGGGCCGACTTC,CASGLEPTGADF
TRBV19,TRBJ1-2,NA,TRBD1,12,TGTGCCAGTAGACCAGGGGGAGGAGGCTACACCTTC,CASRPGGGGYTF
TRBV30,TRBJ2-1,NA,TRBD2,14,TGTGCCTGGGAGACCCTAGCGGGGGGAATGGAGCAGTTCTTC,CAWETLAGGMEQFF
TRBV9,TRBJ1-2,NA,TRBD1,15,TGTGCCAGCAGCGTAGGGGACAGACCTCGCTATGGCTACACCTTC,CASSVGDRPRYGYTF
TRBV19,TRBJ1-5,few,NA,18,TGTGCCAGTAGCCGGGGGGACGGGGAGTTTTATAGCAATCAGCCCCAGCATTTT,CASSRGDGEFYSNQPQHF
TRBV28,TRBJ1-1,NA,NA,12,TGTGCCAGCAGTCGTACCGGGGGGAGGGCTTTCTTT,CASSRTGGRAFF
TRBV7-2,TRBJ2-1,NA,TRBD2,15,TGTGCCAGCAGCTTAGCAGGGACTAGCGAATATGAGCAGTTCTTC,CASSLAGTSEYEQFF
TRBV11-3,TRBJ1-5,NA,NA,17,TGTGCCAGCAGCGTAGGGGGTCGACCAGGGTTAGGGCAGCCCCAGCATTTT,CASSVGGRPGLGQPQHF
TRBV30,TRBJ2-7,NA,TRBD1,13,TGTGCCTGGAGTAGGGACAGGGCCTACGAGCAGTACTTC,CAWSRDRAYEQYF
TRBV6-5,TRBJ2-7,NA,NA,14,TGTGCCAGCAGCCCCCGGGACACCACCTACGAGCAGTACTTC,CASSPRDTTYEQYF
TRBV11-2,TRBJ2-1,NA,TRBD1,16,TGTGCCAGCAGCTTAGCGGCCCCGGGACAGGGGGGTGAGCAGTTCTTC,CASSLAAPGQGGEQFF
TRBV13,TRBJ1-1,NA,NA,13,TGTGCCAGCACCCTCGGGGGGCTTACTGAAGCTTTCTTT,CASTLGGLTEAFF
TRBV2,TRBJ1-5,NA,TRBD1,14,TGTGCCAGCAGTGGCAGGGGGCGGAATCAGCCCCAGCATTTT,CASSGRGRNQPQHF
TRBV19,TRBJ1-6,NA,NA,14,TGTGCCAGTAGTATTAGCCAGATTAATTCACCCCTCCACTTT,CASSISQINSPLHF
TRBV9,TRBJ1-1,NA,NA,12,TGTGCCAGCAGCGTAGAAGGTCTCGCGGCGGTCTTT,CASSVEGLAAVF
TRBV5-1,TRBJ2-3,NA,NA,14,TGCGCCAGCAGCTTGGGGGACTTCACAGATACGCAGTATTTT,CASSLGDFTDTQYF
TRBV29-1,TRBJ1-2,NA,NA,12,TGCAGCGCTGCGACTGGTAACTATGGCTACACCTTC,CSAATGNYGYTF
TRBV30,TRBJ2-3,once,TRBD2,15,TGTGCCTGGAGTACAGCTCTAGCGGGAGGCCATACGCAGTATTTT,CAWSTALAGGHTQYF
TRBV7-9,TRBJ2-3,few,TRBD1,15,TGTGCCAGCAGCCCTGACAGGGTTGAAGGAGATACGCAGTATTTT,CASSPDRVEGDTQYF
TRBV30,TRBJ1-2,NA,NA,14,TGTGCCTGGAGTGTAGGAAGGGAGGACTATGGCTACACCTTC,CAWSVGREDYGYTF
TRBV5-6,TRBJ1-6,NA,TRBD1,18,TGTGCCAGCAGCTTAGGGGACAGTGGGAGCTCCTATAATTCACCCCTCCACTTT,CASSLGDSGSSYNSPLHF
TRBV3-1/TRBV3-2,TRBJ2-1,NA,TRBD1,17,TGTGCCAGCAGCCTCTTCAAAACCAGGGACAGGGCCCATGAGCAGTTCTTC,CASSLFKTRDRAHEQFF
TRBV11-1,TRBJ2-5,NA,TRBD1,13,TGTGCCAGCAGCCGCGACAGGGCTGAGACCCAGTACTTC,CASSRDRAETQYF
TRBV11-2,TRBJ1-1,NA,NA,11,TGTGCCAGCAGCCCCGTTGAGGTTGCTTTCTTT,CASSPVEVAFF
TRBV6-1,TRBJ2-7,NA,TRBD1,13,TGTGCCAGCAGTGATGGGACAGACTACGAGCAGTACTTC,CASSDGTDYEQYF
TRBV19,TRBJ2-1,once,NA,11,TGTGCCAGTAGTACTTACAATGAGCAGTTCTTC,CASSTYNEQFF
TRBV7-3,TRBJ2-7,few,NA,14,TGTGCCAGCAGCCCCCCCTCGTTAGCCTACGAGCAGTACTTC,CASSPPSLAYEQYF
TRBV9,TRBJ1-3,NA,TRBD1,17,TGTGCCAGCAGCAACCACCGGGACAGGCCCTCTGGAAACACCATATATTTT,CASSNHRDRPSGNTIYF
TRBV19,TRBJ2-1,NA,TRBD1,14,TGTGCCAGTACTCCGGGACAGGCCTACAATGAGCAGTTCTTC,CASTPGQAYNEQFF
TRBV2,TRBJ1-1,NA,NA,15,TGTGCCAGCAGCCCTCGGGGGGGCCAACTCACTGAAGCTTTCTTT,CASSPRGGQLTEAFF
TRBV4-1,TRBJ2-3,NA,NA,16,TGCGCCAGCAGCCAAGATCGCTCAGGTTTCGCGGATACGCAGTATTTT,CASSQDRSGFADTQYF
TRBV6-5,TRBJ2-7,NA,TRBD1,13,TGTGCCAGCGCAGGGACAGCCCCTGGCGAGCAGTACTTC,CASAGTAPGEQYF
TRBV19,TRBJ2-6,NA,NA,15,TGTGCCAGTAGTATCGCTAGTGCTGGGGCCAACGTCCTGACTTTC,CASSIASAGANVLTF